This entry lists 12 T cell receptor beta chains sequenced from one sample in a study of glioma-infiltrating T cells after dendritic cell vaccination. Method: immunoSEQ multiplex PCR; TCRdb's copy keeps in-frame clones and lacks some. The table records 95,000 to 110,000 clones, around 81% of them present only once. The sequencing used blood, collected before dendritic cell vaccination. The receptors derive from a human donor with glioblastoma.

V and J are TRBV29-1 and TRBJ2-2, with a weak D call TRBD2 (5 bases). This CDR3 is built from 13 residues. Germline V gene data show CDR1 as SQVTM and CDR2 as ANQGSEA. Trimming cost V 3 bases and J 3 bases, with 8 bases left between them. CDR3 bases: TGCAGCGTTGAGGAGAGGGACACCGGGGAGCTGTTTTTT. Translation: CSVEERDTGELFF.

The rearrangement links TRBV7-2 to TRBJ2-1, with 11 nucleotides matching TRBD2. The germline V gene encodes CDR1 SGHTA and CDR2 FQGNSA. The CDR3 length is 16 residues. The junction had 3 bases not matched to a gene; V was cut back by 1 base and J by 4 bases. CDR3 nucleotide sequence: TGTGCCAGCAGCTTAGGGCTAGCGGGGGGATACAATGAGCAGTTCTTC. It codes for CASSLGLAGGYNEQFF.

This chain uses TRBV19 with TRBJ1-1; D is perhaps TRBD1 (6 bases). The CDR3 has 13 amino acids. The germline V and J ends were trimmed by 4 bases and 1 base, with 7 bases remaining between them. From germline, CDR1 is LNHDA and CDR2 SQIVND (reference sequence). This chain's CDR3 is CASSKGQNTEAFF. The DNA for the CDR3 is TGTGCCAGTAGTAAGGGACAGAACACTGAAGCTTTCTTT.

The rearrangement links TRBV5-4 to TRBJ1-1; maybe TRBD1 (6 bases). V was cut by 0 bases and J by 6 bases, with 15 bases left in between. The CDR3 is 15 amino acids. In germline, CDR1 is SGHNT, CDR2 YYREEE (reference sequence). The CDR3 DNA is TGTGCCAGCAGCTTGGAAGGGAGGGGGAAGGCTGAAGCTTTCTTT. Its translation is CASSLEGRGKAEAFF.

The chain is built from TRBV4-2 and TRBJ2-5; perhaps TRBD2 as D (5 bases). Trimming cost V 0 bases and J 0 bases, with 14 bases left between them. The germline V gene has CDR1 LGHNA and CDR2 YNFKEQ. This CDR3 region has 17 residues. CDR3 nucleotides: TGTGCCAGCAGCCAAGATCGGGGTAGCAGGAACCAAGAGACCCAGTACTTC. This translates into CASSQDRGSRNQETQYF.

This clone was observed a handful of times. V usage is TRBV7-8 and J usage is TRBJ1-2; the D gene is possibly TRBD1 (6 bases). V lost 5 bases and J lost 0, with 16 bases in between. Germline-derived CDR1 and CDR2 are SGHVS and FQNEAQ. This CDR3 has 16 amino acids. The CDR3 region has the DNA TGTGCCAGCAGCGCAACGACAGGACAAGCTAACTATGGCTACACCTTC. Translating gives CASSATTGQANYGYTF.

V is TRBV12-2 and J is TRBJ2-7; TRBD2 reflects the table's D call only, with no check against the DNA. TRBV12-2 is tagged as a pseudogene. The length of the CDR3 is 17 residues. The CDR3 reads CASRLGSDGGSSYEQYF. CDR3 sequence (DNA): TGTGCAAGTCGCTTGGGCTCGGATGGGGGGAGCTCCTACGAGCAGTACTTC.

The genes are TRBV5-1 and TRBJ2-5; TRBD1 aligns across 7 bases. CDR1 and CDR2 from the germline V gene are SGHRS and YFSETQ. CDR3 size: 14 residues. J was trimmed by 2 bases and V by 4 bases; bases with no gene match: 5. The CDR3 DNA follows: TGCGCCAGCAGCCCGGGACAGATTCAAGAGACCCAGTACTTC. Amino acids: CASSPGQIQETQYF.

This clone is a singleton in its sample. This sequence joins TRBV11-2 and TRBJ1-4, with D hard to call. This CDR3 has 16 amino acids. The V end lost 5 bases, the J end lost 0 bases, and 13 bases lay between the germline ends. Per the germline V gene, CDR1 is SGHAT and CDR2 is FQNNGV. CDR3 loop: CASSPEMLATNEKLFF. DNA of the CDR3: TGTGCCAGCAGCCCCGAGATGCTTGCAACTAATGAAAAACTGTTTTTT.

The chain links TRBV4-2 to TRBJ2-3, with TRBD2 identical over 8 bases. The trim removed 1 base at V and 1 base at J, leaving 4 bases unmatched. Germline CDR1 LGHNA, CDR2 YNFKEQ. CDR3 size: 16 residues. The CDR3 DNA follows: TGTGCCAGCAGCCAAGTGTTCGGGGGGGGCACAGATACGCAGTATTTT. The encoded protein is CASSQVFGGGTDTQYF.

The chain combines TRBV7-2 with TRBJ1-2; D gene unclear. This CDR3 contains 14 residues. CDR1 is SGHTA, CDR2 FQGNSA, per germline. The V end was cut by 1 base, the J end by 4 bases, with 10 bases between. The CDR3 reads CASSLGMEIYGYTF. CDR3 coding DNA: TGTGCCAGCAGCTTAGGGATGGAGATCTATGGCTACACCTTC.

The J gene is TRBJ1-1, the V gene TRBV4-1; D remains ambiguous. The CDR3 is 11 amino acids. Trimming shortened V by 8 bases and J by 0 bases, and 4 bases separated the two germline ends. CDR1 MGHRA and CDR2 YSYEKL come from the germline V gene. CDR3 amino acids: CASSMNTEAFF. CDR3 in DNA: TGCGCCAGCTCCATGAACACTGAAGCTTTCTTT.